These 28 T cell receptor beta chains were sequenced from one sample in a study of blood T cell repertoires in COVID-19 (dated by TCRdb to about 2020). To prepare the library, the immunoSEQ multiplex PCR assay was applied. The table comes from immuneACCESS by way of TCRdb, which keeps in-frame sequences with V and J called. Part of the clones is missing from these tables; in studies checked, under half for an unresolved V gene and the rest for unknown reasons. Across this sample there are about 45,000 clones, with about 85% seen only once. The top ten clonotypes cover about a third of the sample. Sequenced: peripheral blood. The receptor source for this set is a woman aged 80 or over with acute or convalescent COVID-19.

The sample holds a few counts of this clone. J is TRBJ2-1 and V is TRBV2, with 9 bases lining up with TRBD2. V shed 5 bases and J 8 bases; nucleotides not matched to a gene: 16. Looked up from germline, CDR1 is SNHLY and CDR2 is FYNNEI. There are 17 residues in the CDR3. CDR3 sequence: CASSPLRGRALVDEQFF. The DNA for the CDR3 is TGTGCCAGCAGTCCCCTTCGCGGGAGGGCCCTCGTGGATGAGCAGTTCTTC.

The chain carries TRBV5-1 and TRBJ2-5; a weak D match, TRBD2 (6 bases). V lost 0 bases to trimming and J lost 0 bases, with 9 bases between them. CDR1 SGHRS and CDR2 YFSETQ come from the germline V gene. CDR3 size: 15 residues. The CDR3 bases are TGCGCCAGCAGCTTGGCCGGGAGCCACCAAGAGACCCAGTACTTC. Residues: CASSLAGSHQETQYF.

The rearrangement uses TRBV6-5 and TRBJ1-1, with a tentative D call TRBD1 (5 bases). The CDR3 contains 12 residues. Trimming removed 2 bases from V and 6 bases from J, with 7 bases in between. The germline V gene encodes CDR1 MNHEY and CDR2 SVGAGI. The chain's CDR3 is CASSYRGSEAFF. As DNA, the CDR3 is TGTGCCAGCAGTTACAGGGGTTCTGAAGCTTTCTTT.

The CDR3 loop is CASSLTPGSQYNEQFF. CDR3 bases: TGCGCCAGCAGTTTAACCCCCGGGTCCCAATACAATGAGCAGTTCTTC. J is TRBJ2-1 and V is TRBV5-1; D gene uncertain. Trimming cost V 5 bases and J 4 bases, with 19 bases left between them. CDR1 and CDR2 from the germline V gene are SGHRS and YFSETQ. The CDR3 length is 16 residues.

This chain uses TRBV10-3 with TRBJ1-2; D unclear. The CDR3 is 14 residues long. V dropped 4 bases and J dropped 7 bases, with 16 bases sitting between them. Germline CDR1 reads ENHRY; CDR2 reads SYGVKD. The CDR3, as DNA: TGTGCCATCAGTGGGTTCCCCGAAGAGGGTGGCTACACCTTC. This sequence encodes CAISGFPEEGGYTF.

The chain employs TRBV4-1 and TRBJ2-1; D is possibly TRBD2 (5 bases). The V end was cut by 0 bases, the J end by 0 bases, with 12 bases between. CDR1 is MGHRA and CDR2 is YSYEKL in the germline V gene. The CDR3 sequence is 17 residues long. CDR3 protein: CASSQDSVRSSYNEQFF. The CDR3, as DNA: TGCGCCAGCAGCCAAGATAGCGTCCGTAGCTCCTACAATGAGCAGTTCTTC.

The chain recombines TRBV6-1 with TRBJ2-1; 7 bases agree with TRBD2. CDR1 and CDR2 from the germline V gene are MNHNS and SASEGT. The CDR3 extends over 17 amino acids. J was trimmed by 4 bases and V by 1 base; bases with no gene match: 10. Here the CDR3 reads CASSEGEGSPMYNEQFF. The CDR3 bases are TGTGCCAGCAGTGAAGGGGAGGGCAGTCCGATGTACAATGAGCAGTTCTTC.

The chain uses TRBV6-1 and TRBJ2-5; D might be TRBD2 (5 bases). In germline, CDR1 is MNHNS, CDR2 SASEGT. The CDR3 length is 17 residues. Deletions cut 3 bases from V and 0 bases from J, with 17 bases between. For the CDR3, the DNA is TGTGCCAGCAGTGATGGGGAGCGGCTTACGTACCAAGAGACCCAGTACTTC. Translation: CASSDGERLTYQETQYF.

This clone turned up a few times. The V call is TRBV11-2, the J call TRBJ1-3; a possible D gene is TRBD1 (5 bases). Trimming removed 5 bases from V and 0 bases from J, with 14 bases in between. Germline V CDR1 and CDR2: SGHAT, FQNNGV. CDR3 length: 16 residues. CDR3 sequence (DNA): TGTGCCAGCAGCCTGCGCAGGGCAAGCTCTGGAAACACCATATATTTT. It translates to CASSLRRASSGNTIYF.

The chain combines TRBV10-3 with TRBJ2-5; TRBD2 matches at 7 bases. The CDR3 runs to 14 residues. Germline CDR1 and CDR2: ENHRY and SYGVKD. V lost 4 bases to trimming and J lost 1 base; unmatched junction nucleotides: 3. CDR3 sequence reads: CAISVTSSQETQYF. The CDR3 region has the DNA TGTGCCATCAGTGTGACTAGCAGCCAAGAGACCCAGTACTTC.

This chain connects TRBV21-1 to TRBJ2-7; TRBD2, as called in the table, went unchecked against the DNA. TRBV21-1 is a recognized pseudogene. This CDR3 is 17 amino acids long. CDR3 DNA: TGTGCCAGCAGCAAAGCTGATATCGGCGGGAGGGCCTACGAGCAGTACTTC. Its protein product is CASSKADIGGRAYEQYF.

The rearrangement joins TRBV7-2 to TRBJ1-2; 11 bases map to TRBD1. V lost 4 bases to trimming and J lost 4 bases; unmatched junction nucleotides: 5. The CDR3 runs 15 residues. Germline CDR1 is SGHTA and CDR2 is FQGNSA. CDR3 in amino acids: CASSSRTGGIYGYTF. The CDR3 region has the DNA TGTGCCAGCAGCTCACGGACAGGGGGCATCTATGGCTACACCTTC.

The V call is TRBV3-1 (or the pseudogene TRBV3-2), the J call TRBJ2-7; TRBD1 matches 10 bases. This CDR3 has 15 residues. Germline-derived CDR1 and CDR2 are LGHDT and YNNKEL (reference sequence). With 1 base clipped from V and 6 bases from J, the junction kept 6 bases outside the gene matches. The CDR3 loop reads CASSQVPGQGSEQYF. The CDR3 DNA reads as TGTGCCAGCAGCCAAGTCCCGGGACAGGGGTCCGAGCAGTACTTC.

The rearrangement joins TRBV6-5 to TRBJ1-2; D possibly corresponds to TRBD1 (5 bases). Germline V gene data show CDR1 as MNHEY and CDR2 as SVGAGI. The CDR3 is made up of 14 amino acids. Trimming took 7 bases from V and 4 from J, leaving 16 bases between them. This CDR3 is CASTRGDAAYGYTF. The CDR3 DNA sequence: TGTGCCAGCACGCGGGGGGATGCCGCCTATGGCTACACCTTC.

The chain uses TRBV27 and TRBJ2-7; TRBD2 aligns across 13 bases. The J segment lost 5 bases and the V segment lost 6 bases, leaving 7 bases of the junction unmatched. Germline CDR1 and CDR2: MNHEY and SMNVEV (reference sequence). The CDR3 is 15 residues long. DNA for the CDR3: TGTGCCAGCAGAAAACCGGGACTAGCGGGACACGAGCAGTACTTC. As protein: CASRKPGLAGHEQYF.

The chain recombines TRBV27 with TRBJ2-2; the D is unclear. Germline assignment: CDR1 MNHEY and CDR2 SMNVEV (reference sequence). Trimming took off 5 bases at V and 1 base at J, with 2 bases between the two ends. The CDR3 has 12 residues. The CDR3 loop reads CASSLNTGELFF. In DNA form, the CDR3 reads TGTGCCAGCAGTCTGAACACCGGGGAGCTGTTTTTT.

This chain joins TRBV28 and TRBJ1-3; D perhaps matches TRBD1 (5 bases). With 6 bases removed from V and 6 bases from J, the gap between germline ends came to 12 bases. This CDR3 has 13 amino acids. CDR1 and CDR2 from the germline V gene are MDHEN and SYDVKM. This CDR3 reads CASSRLGANTIYF. For the CDR3, the DNA is TGTGCCAGCAGCCGGCTTGGGGCAAACACCATATATTTT. The variable domain in full, completed from reference TRBV28 and TRBJ1-3, reads DVKVTQSSRYLVKRTGEKVFLECVQDMDHENMFWYRQDPGLGLRLIYFSYDVKMKEKGDIPEGYSVSREKKERFSLILESASTNQTSMYLCASSRLGANTIYFGEGSWLTVV.

This chain connects TRBV3-1 (or the pseudogene TRBV3-2) to TRBJ2-2, with 8 bases identical to TRBD2. V shed 0 bases and J 7 bases; nucleotides not matched to a gene: 7. The CDR3 totals 16 residues. Germline V gene sequence: CDR1 LGHDT, CDR2 YNNKEL (reference sequence). The CDR3 bases are TGTGCCAGCAGCCAAGATCGGGGACTAGGAGGCGGGGAGCTGTTTTTT. This gives the protein CASSQDRGLGGGELFF.

The chain recombines TRBV30 with TRBJ2-2; 7 nucleotides align to TRBD2. Germline values: CDR1 GTSNPN, CDR2 SVGIG (reference sequence). This CDR3 comprises 16 residues. V was clipped by 4 bases and J by 5 bases; unmatched bases: 13. CDR3 DNA: TGTGCCTGGAAAAATGGGCGGGAGAGGTTGACCGGGGAGCTGTTTTTT. This sequence encodes CAWKNGRERLTGELFF.

The chain couples TRBV5-4 to TRBJ2-3; 7 nucleotides agree with TRBD2. After removal of 6 bases from V and 0 bases from J, the junction contained 13 bases not matched to a gene. This CDR3 is 17 amino acids long. Germline V gene sequence: CDR1 SGHNT, CDR2 YYREEE (reference sequence). The DNA for the CDR3 is TGTGCCAGCACCCCTCGCGGGGGACTTACTAGCACAGATACGCAGTATTTT. Translated: CASTPRGGLTSTDTQYF.

J is TRBJ1-1 and V is TRBV5-4, with D unclear. Trimming removed 4 bases at V and 3 bases at J, with 7 bases between. The CDR3 has 12 residues. Per germline, CDR1 SGHNT and CDR2 YYREEE (reference sequence). This chain's CDR3 is CASSKRDTEAFF. CDR3 nucleotide sequence: TGTGCCAGCAGCAAGAGGGACACTGAAGCTTTCTTT.

In its sample, this clone was seen once. The rearrangement uses TRBV6-1 and TRBJ2-3; D may be TRBD2 (6 bases). V was trimmed by 0 bases and J by 2 bases, leaving 12 bases between them. Germline-derived CDR1 and CDR2 are MNHNS and SASEGT. The CDR3 length is 16 residues. The chain's CDR3 is CASSEATGVYTDTQYF. The CDR3 nucleotides read TGTGCCAGCAGTGAAGCGACGGGAGTGTACACAGATACGCAGTATTTT.

The table lists this clone with a count of one. This chain joins TRBV15 and TRBJ2-4; tentatively, D is TRBD2 (5 bases). V was shortened by 0 bases and J by 0 bases, with 12 bases between the two germline ends. The CDR3 totals 17 residues. CDR1 is LNHNV, CDR2 YYDKDF, per germline (reference sequence). CDR3 coding DNA: TGTGCCACCAGCAGAGATCGGGGAATTATAGCCAAAAACATTCAGTACTTC. Its protein product is CATSRDRGIIAKNIQYF.

The chain uses TRBV5-1 and TRBJ2-7; D perhaps matches TRBD2 (5 bases). The ends were cut back, 5 bases at V and 0 bases at J, with 9 bases in the middle. The CDR3 length is 13 residues. CDR1 is SGHRS and CDR2 is YFSETQ in the germline V gene. CDR3 bases: TGCGCCAGCAGGGAGGCCTCCTCCTACGAGCAGTACTTC. This codes for CASREASSYEQYF.

The CDR3 region is CASRGETDTQYF. The CDR3 coding sequence is TGCGCCAGCAGAGGGGAAACAGATACGCAGTATTTT. The chain is built from TRBV5-1 and TRBJ2-3; maybe TRBD1 (5 bases). This CDR3 is built from 12 residues. Per the germline V gene, CDR1 is SGHRS and CDR2 is YFSETQ. With 5 bases removed from V and 3 bases from J, the gap between germline ends came to 7 bases.

As DNA, the CDR3 is TGTGCCAGCAGCCAGGAGACTAGCGGGAGAGAGTTCTTC. Translation gives CASSQETSGREFF. The chain joins TRBV3-1 (or the pseudogene TRBV3-2) to TRBJ2-1; 12 positions agree with TRBD2. This CDR3 has 13 amino acids. Germline CDR1 is LGHDT and CDR2 is YNNKEL (reference sequence). With 3 bases clipped from V and 14 bases from J, the junction kept 5 bases outside the gene matches.

This clone was recorded once. The chain couples TRBV27 to TRBJ2-1; 10 nucleotides match TRBD2. Germline V gene sequence: CDR1 MNHEY, CDR2 SMNVEV (reference sequence). The CDR3 runs 15 residues. V trimming: 3 bases; J trimming: 6 bases; junction bases outside the gene matches: 5. The CDR3 is CASSFAGLAANEQFF. The CDR3 DNA reads TGTGCCAGCAGTTTCGCAGGACTAGCGGCCAATGAGCAGTTCTTC.

Details on this clone: Within the sample, other DNA sequences also encode this same CDR3. The chain has TRBV19 and TRBJ2-7; TRBD1 matches at 8 bases. Germline CDR1 reads LNHDA; CDR2 reads SQIVND (reference sequence). There are 14 residues in the CDR3. J was trimmed by 2 bases and V by 5 bases; bases with no gene match: 5. The CDR3 nucleotides are TGTGCCAGTAGTCCGATGACAGGGGCCTACGAGCAGTACTTC. This gives the protein CASSPMTGAYEQYF.